These 20 T cell receptor beta chains share one sample of origin, sequenced in a study of T cells in Graves' hyperthyroidism and ophthalmopathy. Authors of the study amplified TCR beta CDR3 regions from RNA transcripts. TCR CDR3 regions were first amplified by RT-PCR with HTBI primers. MiXCR was run by TCRdb on the multiplex PCR reads, yielding one entry per CDR3 protein. Of approximately 370,000 distinct CDR3 sequences listed, 17% were seen once; the top ten hold approximately 33%. Sequenced: blood. The receptors derive from a woman in her twenties or thirties with Graves' hyperthyroidism that later progressed to Graves' ophthalmopathy.

In DNA form, the CDR3 reads TGCGCCAGCAGCTTGGTTGGACAGGGCGACACTGAAGCTTTCTTT. It encodes CASSLVGQGDTEAFF. This chain links TRBV5-1 with TRBJ1-1, with TRBD1 identical over 8 bases. Germline CDR1 and CDR2: SGHRS and YFSETQ. V shed 0 bases, J shed 3 bases, and the junction held 4 bases outside the gene matches. The CDR3 runs 15 residues.

The chain links TRBV6-1 to TRBJ2-2; 7 bases fit TRBD1. J lost 5 bases, V lost 6 bases, and 9 bases had no gene match. Germline CDR1 MNHNS, CDR2 SASEGT. The CDR3 spans 15 residues. The DNA of the CDR3 is TGTGCCAGCAGCCAGACAGGGTGGAATACCGGGGAGCTGTTTTTT. Its protein product is CASSQTGWNTGELFF.

The sample holds many counts of this clonotype. The chain couples TRBV28 to TRBJ1-1; 7 bases match TRBD1. J lost 7 bases, V lost 8 bases, and 1 base had no gene match. From germline, CDR1 is MDHEN and CDR2 SYDVKM. This CDR3 has 10 amino acids. Here the CDR3 DNA reads TGTGCCAGCCGGGACAGTGAAGCTTTCTTT. Translated: CASRDSEAFF.

This clonotype has ten or more counts. This chain links TRBV19 with TRBJ1-1; D may be TRBD1 (5 bases). Germline-derived CDR1 and CDR2 are LNHDA and SQIVND (reference sequence). With 8 bases removed from V and 0 bases from J, the gap between germline ends came to 13 bases. The CDR3 covers 14 residues. CDR3 nucleotide sequence: TGTGCCAGTTCCCCAGGGCAAATGAACACTGAAGCTTTCTTT. The encoded protein is CASSPGQMNTEAFF.

This clonotype was counted between two and nine times. The chain recombines TRBV5-6 with TRBJ1-3, with unresolved D. Germline V gives CDR1 SGHDT, CDR2 YYEEEE. CDR3 length: 14 residues. V shed 0 bases and J shed 5 bases, with 9 bases lying between them. As DNA, the CDR3 is TGTGCCAGCAGCTTGGTGGGAAATCGAAACACCATATATTTT. Amino acid sequence: CASSLVGNRNTIYF.

This clonotype was detected ten times or more. The rearrangement joins TRBV27 to TRBJ2-3, with D unclear. CDR1 is MNHEY, CDR2 SMNVEV, per germline (reference sequence). The CDR3 loop spans 13 amino acids. The V and J ends lost 5 bases and 3 bases respectively, with 9 bases between them. CDR3 bases: TGTGCCAGCAGTGCACTGACAACAGATACGCAGTATTTT. Its translation is CASSALTTDTQYF.

Many counts were recorded for this clonotype. This chain links TRBV2 with TRBJ1-5; D call uncertain. Germline-derived CDR1 and CDR2 are SNHLY and FYNNEI. This CDR3 region has 12 residues. Between the trimmed V and J ends, which lost 3 bases and 7 bases, there was a span of 7 bases. The CDR3 region is CASSEGTQPQHF. For the CDR3, the DNA is TGTGCCAGCAGTGAGGGTACGCAGCCCCAGCATTTT.

In this sample, this clonotype turned up many times. For the CDR3, the DNA is TGCAGTGCTAGCTCGCGGGACACAGATACGCAGTATTTT. As protein: CSASSRDTDTQYF. This sequence joins TRBV20-1 and TRBJ2-3; maybe TRBD2 (6 bases). Germline V lookup: CDR1 DFQATT, CDR2 SNEGSKA (reference sequence). V was pared by 3 bases and J by 2 bases, with 9 bases between. This CDR3 is built from 13 residues.

In nucleotides, the CDR3 is TGTGCCAGCAACCAAGACAGGGCTGAGAAGGTGTTTTTT. Translation gives CASNQDRAEKVFF. The chain combines TRBV28 with TRBJ2-2; 7 bases are a match to TRBD1. V lost 7 bases, J lost 15 bases, and 14 bases stayed unmatched. The CDR3 totals 13 residues. CDR1 and CDR2 (germline): MDHEN, SYDVKM.

V usage is TRBV27 and J usage is TRBJ1-2; 10 nucleotides line up with TRBD1. CDR1 MNHEY and CDR2 SMNVEV come from the germline V gene (reference sequence). After removal of 5 bases from V and 8 bases from J, the junction contained 14 bases not matched to a gene. The CDR3 contains 16 residues. The chain's CDR3 is CASSRGYGTGVVGYTF. CDR3 nucleotide sequence: TGTGCCAGCAGTAGGGGTTACGGGACAGGGGTCGTCGGCTACACCTTC.

This clonotype was seen ten or more times. The chain combines TRBV6-6 with TRBJ2-1; maybe TRBD1 (6 bases). Trimming stripped 0 bases from V and 6 bases from J, with 12 bases between. The CDR3 loop spans 15 amino acids. Germline V gene sequence: CDR1 MNHNY, CDR2 SVGAGI (reference sequence). This CDR3 reads CASSYSGQRGNEQFF. The CDR3 bases are TGTGCCAGCAGTTACTCGGGACAACGGGGCAATGAGCAGTTCTTC.

This clonotype was seen at least ten times. The rearrangement uses TRBV11-2 and TRBJ1-1, with TRBD1 identical over 8 bases. The CDR3 runs 14 residues. The junction had 5 bases not matched to a gene; V was cut back by 8 bases and J by 0 bases. CDR1 and CDR2 (germline): SGHAT, FQNNGV. The CDR3 DNA sequence: TGTGCCAGCTGGCAGGGGGCGATGAACACTGAAGCTTTCTTT. Translated, it gives CASWQGAMNTEAFF.

This chain links TRBV4-1 with TRBJ2-2; D call uncertain. V was clipped by 3 bases and J by 3 bases, with 8 bases between them. The CDR3 extends over 14 amino acids. Looked up from germline, CDR1 is MGHRA and CDR2 is YSYEKL. CDR3 sequence: CASSHDTYTGELFF. The CDR3 bases are TGCGCCAGCAGCCATGACACATACACCGGGGAGCTGTTTTTT.

This clonotype was observed at least ten times. V and J are TRBV5-1 and TRBJ2-5; 8 bases fit TRBD1. In germline, CDR1 is SGHRS, CDR2 YFSETQ. This CDR3 has 14 amino acids. Trimming at V came to 2 bases and at J to 5 bases, leaving 5 bases not matched to a gene. Here the CDR3 DNA reads TGCGCCAGCAGCTTACGGACAGGGTTTGAGACCCAGTACTTC. This translates into CASSLRTGFETQYF.

This clonotype was counted many times. V gene TRBV5-1 combines with J gene TRBJ2-1, with 12 positions matching TRBD2. The CDR3 is 15 residues long. V gave up 0 bases and J gave up 8 bases; unmatched junction bases: 3. CDR1 is SGHRS and CDR2 is YFSETQ in the germline V gene. DNA for the CDR3: TGCGCCAGCAGCTTGGCTAGCGGGGGGGCCGATGAGCAGTTCTTC. It translates to CASSLASGGADEQFF. The full variable domain, in which reference TRBV5-1 and TRBJ2-1 provide the parts outside the CDR3, is KAGVTQTPRYLIKTRGQQVTLSCSPISGHRSVSWYQQTPGQGLQFLFEYFSETQRNKGNFPGRFSGRQFSNSRSEMNVSTLELGDSALYLCASSLASGGADEQFFGPGTRLTVL.

This clonotype was detected ten times or more. CDR3 bases: TGTGCCACCAGGGAGTACTCCTACGAGCAGTACTTC. Translating it yields CATREYSYEQYF. V is TRBV28 and J is TRBJ2-7, with D perhaps given as TRBD1 or TRBD2 (5 bases each). CDR3 size: 12 residues. V was pared by 10 bases and J by 0 bases, with 10 bases between. In germline, CDR1 is MDHEN, CDR2 SYDVKM. The full variable domain, with the rest looked up from reference TRBV28 and TRBJ2-7, is DVKVTQSSRYLVKRTGEKVFLECVQDMDHENMFWYRQDPGLGLRLIYFSYDVKMKEKGDIPEGYSVSREKKERFSLILESASTNQTSMYLCATREYSYEQYFGPGTRLTVT.

This clonotype was observed at least ten times. The CDR3 sequence: CAISPSRAGGYTGELFF. CDR3 coding DNA: TGTGCCATCTCACCCTCCAGGGCGGGAGGATACACCGGGGAGCTGTTTTTT. The chain uses TRBV10-3 and TRBJ2-2, with TRBD2 identical over 8 bases. Germline V CDR1 and CDR2: ENHRY, SYGVKD. This CDR3 is built from 17 residues. V trimming: 8 bases; J trimming: 3 bases; junction bases outside the gene matches: 14.

This clonotype was recorded at least ten times. The CDR3, as DNA: TGTGCCAGCAGTCTAACCTTTATGGGACTAGCAACTAACAATGAGCAGTTCTTC. As protein: CASSLTFMGLATNNEQFF. The V and J genes are TRBV27 and TRBJ2-1; 9 bases agree with TRBD2. Germline V gives CDR1 MNHEY, CDR2 SMNVEV (reference sequence). CDR3 length: 18 amino acids. V lost 5 bases, J lost 5 bases, and 16 bases stayed unmatched.

This clonotype was observed many times. This chain uses TRBV20-1 with TRBJ2-7, with 15 bases that match TRBD2. V was pared by 0 bases and J by 3 bases, with 12 bases of the junction left unmatched. Germline V gene lookup returns CDR1 DFQATT and CDR2 SNEGSKA (reference sequence). This CDR3 spans 19 amino acids. The CDR3 DNA reads TGCAGTGCTAGAGATCGGGGACTAGCGGGGGGCTCATCGTACTACGAGCAGTACTTC. Amino acids: CSARDRGLAGGSSYYEQYF.

This chain uses TRBV28 with TRBJ2-7; the D is unclear. V dropped 7 bases and J dropped 5 bases, with 9 bases sitting between them. Germline V lookup: CDR1 MDHEN, CDR2 SYDVKM. The CDR3 runs to 11 residues. CDR3 in amino acids: CASIDANEQYF. The DNA of the CDR3 is TGTGCCAGCATCGATGCGAACGAGCAGTACTTC.